This T cell receptor beta chain comes out of a study of T cells in Graves' hyperthyroidism and ophthalmopathy. Study-wide results and caveats: Most clonotypes that expanded in the thyroid above 0.001 also showed up in blood.

Points on this clonotype: Antigen unknown. A junction boundary mismatches the germline segment, possibly from a read error.

TCR beta CDR3 regions were amplified from RNA transcripts. An initial round of RT-PCR targeting the TCR CDR3 relied on the HTBI primer set. Each CDR3 protein gets one entry after TCRdb re-called the multiplex PCR reads with MiXCR. This table holds 350,000 to 400,000 distinct CDR3 sequences, under 15% found once. The clonotype comes from a woman aged 25-40 years with Graves' hyperthyroidism. Sequencing was done on a sample of blood.

CDR3 protein: CVSSLAETQYF. As DNA, the CDR3 is TGTGTCAGCAGTTTGGCGGAGACCCAGTACTTC. J is TRBJ2-5 and V is TRBV28, with unresolved D. Germline CDR1 is MDHEN and CDR2 is SYDVKM. The CDR3 spans 11 residues.